The entry below gives a single T cell receptor beta chain sequence along with its context. Germline V CDR1 and CDR2: MNHEY, SMNVEV (reference sequence). This CDR3 comprises 15 residues. V lost 4 bases, J lost 4 bases, and 14 bases lay in between. This specimen comes from a study of T cell changes during pregnancy in multiple sclerosis. Clones were read by immunoSEQ multiplex PCR, and TCRdb kept only the in-frame ones, dropping some. The sample holds over 70,000 clones, around 92% seen once. This sample comprised peripheral blood, obtained in the third trimester of pregnancy. The rearrangement joins TRBV27 to TRBJ2-1, with a possible D match to TRBD1 (6 bases). This receptor was obtained from a female donor in good health, enrolled as a control in a pregnancy study. The CDR3 protein is CASSSSGTLYNEQFF. For the CDR3, the DNA is TGTGCCAGCAGTTCGTCCGGGACACTATACAATGAGCAGTTCTTC.